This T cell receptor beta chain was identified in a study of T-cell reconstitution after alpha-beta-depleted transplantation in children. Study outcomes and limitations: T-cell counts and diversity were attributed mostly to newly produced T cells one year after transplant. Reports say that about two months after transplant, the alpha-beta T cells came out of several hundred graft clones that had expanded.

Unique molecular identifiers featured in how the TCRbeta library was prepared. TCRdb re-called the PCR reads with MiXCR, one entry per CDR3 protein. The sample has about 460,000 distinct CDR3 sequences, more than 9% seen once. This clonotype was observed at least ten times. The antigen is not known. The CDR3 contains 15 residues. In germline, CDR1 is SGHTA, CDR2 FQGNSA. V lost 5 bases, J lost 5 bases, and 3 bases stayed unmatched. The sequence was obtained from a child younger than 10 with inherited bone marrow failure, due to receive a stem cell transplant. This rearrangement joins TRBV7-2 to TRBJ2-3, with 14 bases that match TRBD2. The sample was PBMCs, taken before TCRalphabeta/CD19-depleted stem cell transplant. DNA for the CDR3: TGTGCCAGCAGCGCCGGGACTAGCGGGAGAGATACGCAGTATTTT. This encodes CASSAGTSGRDTQYF. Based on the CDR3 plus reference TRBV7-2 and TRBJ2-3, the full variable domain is GAGVSQSPSNKVTEKGKDVELRCDPISGHTALYWYRQSLGQGLEFLIYFQGNSAPDKSGLPSDRFSAERTGGSVSTLTIQRTQQEDSAVYLCASSAGTSGRDTQYFGPGTRLTVL.